The next 31 T cell receptor beta chains were all read from a single sample in a study of cytomegalovirus exposure and HLA in healthy donors. 13 Jbeta primers and 60 Vbeta primers were used for the PCR. Assay: immunoSEQ multiplex PCR; the TCRdb copy retains only in-frame clones and omits some. The repertoire holds around 100,000 clones, with about 80% as singletons. Sequenced sample: PBMCs. The receptors originated from a man aged 45-65 years in good health and CMV-seropositive.

This chain connects TRBV5-1 to TRBJ2-2, with 9 bases that match TRBD1. The CDR3 contains 15 residues. Germline CDR1 SGHRS, CDR2 YFSETQ. J gave up 3 bases and V 5 bases, and 5 bases lay outside the gene matches. The chain's CDR3 is CASSLTGGDTGELFF. CDR3 DNA sequence: TGCGCCAGCAGTCTCACAGGGGGCGACACCGGGGAGCTGTTTTTT.

J is TRBJ1-1 and V is TRBV19; D remains unclear. Per the germline V gene, CDR1 is LNHDA and CDR2 is SQIVND (reference sequence). The CDR3 length is 13 residues. V lost 5 bases and J 8 bases, leaving 15 bases between the germline ends. The CDR3 spells CASSSSVQSEAFF. As DNA, the CDR3 is TGTGCCAGTAGTTCTAGCGTTCAGTCAGAAGCTTTCTTT.

This rearrangement joins TRBV9 to TRBJ2-5; 8 nucleotides align to TRBD2. The CDR3 consists of 15 residues. Trimming cost V 5 bases and J 2 bases; bases outside gene matches: 8. Germline CDR1 SGDLS, CDR2 YYNGEE. In DNA, the CDR3 is TGTGCCAGCAGTCCGGGACTAGGTCGGCAAGAGACCCAGTACTTC. Protein sequence: CASSPGLGRQETQYF.

CDR3 residues: CTSSHACRTPGYEQYF. CDR3 bases: TGCACCAGCAGCCACGCATGTAGGACTCCAGGCTACGAGCAGTACTTC. The chain joins TRBV1 to TRBJ2-7; TRBD2 reflects the table's D call only, with no check against the DNA. TRBV1 is deemed a pseudogene. This CDR3 spans 16 amino acids.

The sample holds a few counts of this clone. Sequence at one end of the junction differs from germline and may be a read error. The chain carries TRBV7-9 and TRBJ1-1, with 7 nucleotides matching TRBD1. Germline values: CDR1 SEHNR, CDR2 FQNEAQ (reference sequence). The CDR3 length is 14 residues. CDR3 nucleotide sequence: TGCGCCAGCAGCCTTGACAGGGAAGCCCCTGAAGCTTTCTTT. Residues: CASSLDREAPEAFF.

The rearrangement links TRBV9 to TRBJ1-2; 11 bases align to TRBD1. CDR3 length: 15 residues. Germline V lookup: CDR1 SGDLS, CDR2 YYNGEE. J was trimmed by 3 bases and V by 4 bases; bases with no gene match: 5. Here the CDR3 reads CASSSGQGEDYGYTF. The CDR3 DNA reads as TGTGCCAGCAGCTCGGGACAGGGGGAGGACTATGGCTACACCTTC.

CDR3 coding DNA: TGTGCCAGCAGTACGGACAGGGGAGGCCAGCCCCAGCATTTT. It encodes CASSTDRGGQPQHF. This rearrangement joins TRBV6-5 to TRBJ1-5; 9 bases align to TRBD1. CDR3 size: 14 residues. J lost 7 bases, V lost 5 bases, and 6 bases had no gene match. The germline V gene encodes CDR1 MNHEY and CDR2 SVGAGI.

This chain uses TRBV4-2 with TRBJ2-3; 8 positions agree with TRBD1. The CDR3 loop spans 13 amino acids. The germline CDR1 and CDR2 sequences are LGHNA and YNFKEQ. J lost 13 bases, V lost 0 bases, and 6 bases had no gene match. CDR3 DNA: TGTGCCAGCAGCCAAGATCTGGACAGGGAGGAGTATTTT. It codes for CASSQDLDREEYF.

The rearrangement joins TRBV5-4 to TRBJ2-1; TRBD2 matches 9 bases. J gave up 2 bases and V 4 bases, and 7 bases lay outside the gene matches. The CDR3 consists of 16 residues. Germline lookup yields CDR1 SGHNT and CDR2 YYREEE (reference sequence). In DNA, the CDR3 is TGTGCCAGCAGCCACCAACTAGCGGGTGCCTACAATGAGCAGTTCTTC. It is translated as CASSHQLAGAYNEQFF.

This clone was counted a single time. The chain joins TRBV6-1 to TRBJ2-4, with D perhaps TRBD1 (5 bases). In germline, CDR1 is MNHNS, CDR2 SASEGT. This CDR3 is 13 amino acids long. Between the trimmed V and J ends, which lost 3 bases and 9 bases, there was a span of 12 bases. The CDR3 region is CASSDRVEGIQYF. CDR3 nucleotides: TGTGCCAGCAGTGACAGGGTTGAAGGCATTCAGTACTTC.

The DNA of the CDR3 is TGTGCCAGCAGAACAGGGAGCTCTGGAAACACCATATATTTT. Translated, it gives CASRTGSSGNTIYF. This rearrangement joins TRBV6-6 to TRBJ1-3, with D perhaps TRBD1 (6 bases). Trimming pared 6 bases from V and 0 bases from J, leaving 9 bases between. From germline, CDR1 is MNHNY and CDR2 SVGAGI (reference sequence). The CDR3 consists of 14 residues.

V and J are TRBV11-3 and TRBJ2-3; D not certain. There are 14 residues in the CDR3. Trimming pared 1 base from V and 7 bases from J, leaving 12 bases between. The V gene's germline CDR1 is SGHNT and CDR2 YENEEA. The chain's CDR3 is CASSLGPSFYTQYF. The CDR3 DNA is TGTGCCAGCAGCTTAGGGCCCTCTTTCTATACGCAGTATTTT.

This chain uses TRBV5-1 with TRBJ2-4; no reliable D call. From germline, CDR1 is SGHRS and CDR2 YFSETQ. V dropped 0 bases and J dropped 7 bases, with 8 bases sitting between them. The CDR3 runs 13 residues. For the CDR3, the DNA is TGCGCCAGCAGCTTGGAAGCGAGGAACATTCAGTACTTC. It is translated as CASSLEARNIQYF.

The chain recombines TRBV5-1 with TRBJ2-6; 10 bases match TRBD1. V trimming: 7 bases; J trimming: 1 base; junction bases outside the gene matches: 2. Germline values: CDR1 SGHRS, CDR2 YFSETQ. This CDR3 is 15 amino acids long. CDR3 in amino acids: CASGTGASGANVLTF. Here the CDR3 DNA reads TGCGCCAGCGGGACAGGGGCGTCTGGGGCCAACGTCCTGACTTTC.

In DNA form, the CDR3 reads TGTGCCAGCAGCTTTGGGCCGGACAGGGACAATCAGCCCCAGCATTTT. Translation: CASSFGPDRDNQPQHF. This chain joins TRBV11-2 and TRBJ1-5; 8 nucleotides align to TRBD1. Germline V gives CDR1 SGHAT, CDR2 FQNNGV. J was trimmed by 3 bases and V by 3 bases; bases with no gene match: 7. The CDR3 is 16 amino acids.

This clone was observed a single time. The rearrangement uses TRBV30 and TRBJ2-2; no clear D gene. Germline CDR1 GTSNPN, CDR2 SVGIG (reference sequence). Between the trimmed V and J ends, which lost 7 bases and 5 bases, there was a span of 5 bases. The CDR3 is made up of 10 amino acids. For the CDR3, the DNA is TGTGCCTTCTATACCGGGGAGCTGTTTTTT. Residues: CAFYTGELFF.

The chain carries TRBV2 and TRBJ1-2; 11 positions agree with TRBD1. The V segment lost 5 bases and the J segment 4 bases; nucleotides outside the gene matches: 6. The germline CDR1 and CDR2 sequences are SNHLY and FYNNEI. The length of the CDR3 is 15 residues. CDR3 protein: CASSLDRGQGYGYTF. The CDR3 DNA follows: TGTGCCAGCAGTTTGGACAGGGGGCAGGGCTATGGCTACACCTTC.

The chain carries TRBV2 and TRBJ2-7; 7 bases fit TRBD1. The CDR3 is 14 amino acids. Germline CDR1 is SNHLY and CDR2 is FYNNEI. J lost 0 bases, V lost 6 bases, and 5 bases had no gene match. CDR3 nucleotides: TGTGCCAGCAGGCAGGACAGGACCTCCTACGAGCAGTACTTC. Translated: CASRQDRTSYEQYF.

The rearrangement links TRBV25-1 to TRBJ2-1; D not certain. Germline CDR1 MGHDK, CDR2 SYGVNS. CDR3 length: 10 amino acids. The V end was cut by 3 bases, the J end by 10 bases, with 4 bases between. The DNA for the CDR3 is TGTGCCAGCAGTGACGGGGAGCAGTTCTTC. It is translated as CASSDGEQFF.

The chain employs TRBV5-1 and TRBJ2-7, with 12 bases that match TRBD2. This CDR3 is 15 amino acids long. CDR1 and CDR2 (germline): SGHRS, YFSETQ. V was clipped by 1 base and J by 6 bases; unmatched bases: 5. This chain's CDR3 is CASSLLTSGSAEQYF. The CDR3, as DNA: TGCGCCAGCAGCTTGCTGACTAGCGGGAGCGCCGAGCAGTACTTC.

The rearrangement links TRBV6-1 to TRBJ2-5, with 10 bases fitting TRBD2. This CDR3 is 15 amino acids long. Germline assignment: CDR1 MNHNS and CDR2 SASEGT. The V gene end was trimmed by 2 bases and the J gene end by 3 bases; junction bases not matched to a gene: 3. In DNA form, the CDR3 reads TGTGCCAGCAGTGAAACCACTAGCGGGAAAGAGACCCAGTACTTC. As protein: CASSETTSGKETQYF.

The CDR3 DNA follows: TGTGCCAGCAGCCCCCGGAGCTCCTACAATGAGCAGTTCTTC. It translates to CASSPRSSYNEQFF. The rearrangement joins TRBV11-1 to TRBJ2-1; D is ambiguous. In germline, CDR1 is SGHAT, CDR2 FQDESV (reference sequence). Trimming removed 5 bases from V and 0 bases from J, with 8 bases in between. The CDR3 has 14 amino acids.

This rearrangement joins TRBV10-1 to TRBJ2-5; D possibly corresponds to TRBD1 (5 bases). The J call may be in error: the DNA end matches TRBJ2-7 better. CDR3 size: 12 residues. Looked up from germline, CDR1 is WNHNN and CDR2 is SYGVQD (reference sequence). The CDR3 nucleotides are TGCGCCAGCGGGGCCTCTTCCTACGAGCAGTACTTC. Amino acids: CASGASSYEQYF.

The V and J genes are TRBV11-3 and TRBJ2-2; weak D call: TRBD2 (5 bases). The ends were cut back, 5 bases at V and 4 bases at J, with 14 bases in the middle. Per the germline V gene, CDR1 is SGHNT and CDR2 is YENEEA. CDR3 length: 15 residues. CDR3 nucleotide sequence: TGTGCCAGCAGCGGACGGACTGGTCGCACCGGGGAGCTGTTTTTT. It encodes CASSGRTGRTGELFF. Complete variable domain (other parts from reference TRBV11-3 and TRBJ2-2): EAGVVQSPRYKIIEKKQPVAFWCNPISGHNTLYWYLQNLGQGPELLIRYENEEAVDDSQLPKDRFSAERLKGVDSTLKIQPAELGDSAVYLCASSGRTGRTGELFFGEGSRLTVL.

CDR3 sequence (DNA): TGTGCCAGCAGCGCCATTGCGGGCAATGAGCAGTTCTTC. Translating it yields CASSAIAGNEQFF. The V and J genes are TRBV5-6 and TRBJ2-1, with TRBD2 as a possible D gene (5 bases). The CDR3 is 13 amino acids. Germline V CDR1 and CDR2: SGHDT, YYEEEE. Trimming pared 4 bases from V and 6 bases from J, leaving 11 bases between. The variable domain in full, with the rest retrieved from reference TRBV5-6 and TRBJ2-1, is DAGVTQSPTHLIKTRGQQVTLRCSPKSGHDTVSWYQQALGQGPQFIFQYYEEEERQRGNFPDRFSGHQFPNYSSELNVNALLLGDSALYLCASSAIAGNEQFFGPGTRLTVL.

V and J are TRBV19 and TRBJ2-7, with 13 bases that match TRBD2. The CDR3 runs 16 residues. With V trimmed by 3 bases and J by 7 bases, 9 bases remained unmatched. Per germline, CDR1 LNHDA and CDR2 SQIVND (reference sequence). The CDR3: CASSIKAGLAGREQYF. In DNA, the CDR3 is TGTGCCAGTAGTATCAAGGCGGGACTAGCGGGACGTGAGCAGTACTTC.

The gene calls are TRBV5-1 and TRBJ2-3; D not resolved. This CDR3 has 18 amino acids. V was clipped by 2 bases and J by 1 base, with 20 bases between them. Germline V gives CDR1 SGHRS, CDR2 YFSETQ. The CDR3 protein is CASSFGTAPSRGTDTQYF. CDR3 DNA: TGCGCCAGCAGCTTTGGCACAGCTCCCTCGAGAGGCACAGATACGCAGTATTTT. The full variable domain, its missing parts supplied by reference TRBV5-1 and TRBJ2-3, is KAGVTQTPRYLIKTRGQQVTLSCSPISGHRSVSWYQQTPGQGLQFLFEYFSETQRNKGNFPGRFSGRQFSNSRSEMNVSTLELGDSALYLCASSFGTAPSRGTDTQYFGPGTRLTVL.

This clone was seen more than once but under ten times. The chain uses TRBV10-2 and TRBJ2-5; TRBD2 aligns across 10 bases. Germline V gene sequence: CDR1 WSHSY, CDR2 SAAADI. Losses at the gene ends were 4 bases for V and 5 bases for J; bases not matched to a gene: 10. CDR3 size: 16 residues. CDR3: CASSGTSGLPGETQYF. The CDR3 region has the DNA TGCGCCAGCAGTGGGACTAGCGGCCTACCGGGGGAGACCCAGTACTTC.

J is TRBJ1-1 and V is TRBV19; D perhaps matches TRBD1 (6 bases). This CDR3 contains 13 residues. Germline V gives CDR1 LNHDA, CDR2 SQIVND (reference sequence). Trimming left V 3 bases short and J 7 bases short, with 12 bases between. CDR3 loop: CASSMAGAGEAFF. The CDR3 nucleotides read TGTGCCAGTAGTATGGCAGGGGCGGGTGAAGCTTTCTTT.

The chain has TRBV5-4 and TRBJ2-3, with D maybe TRBD2 (7 bases). V lost 2 bases and J 0 bases, leaving 16 bases between the germline ends. Germline V gene data show CDR1 as SGHNT and CDR2 as YYREEE (reference sequence). This CDR3 comprises 17 residues. The CDR3 sequence is CASSFGGAGASTDTQYF. Here the CDR3 DNA reads TGTGCCAGCAGCTTCGGAGGGGCGGGGGCTAGCACAGATACGCAGTATTTT.

This clone was counted only a few times. This sequence joins TRBV18 and TRBJ1-3; possibly TRBD1 for D (6 bases). V lost 6 bases and J lost 0, with 15 bases in between. CDR1 KGHSH and CDR2 LQKENI come from the germline V gene. CDR3 length: 16 amino acids. The CDR3 reads CASSPGHLSSGNTIYF. CDR3 DNA sequence: TGTGCCAGCTCGCCGGGACACTTAAGCTCTGGAAACACCATATATTTT.